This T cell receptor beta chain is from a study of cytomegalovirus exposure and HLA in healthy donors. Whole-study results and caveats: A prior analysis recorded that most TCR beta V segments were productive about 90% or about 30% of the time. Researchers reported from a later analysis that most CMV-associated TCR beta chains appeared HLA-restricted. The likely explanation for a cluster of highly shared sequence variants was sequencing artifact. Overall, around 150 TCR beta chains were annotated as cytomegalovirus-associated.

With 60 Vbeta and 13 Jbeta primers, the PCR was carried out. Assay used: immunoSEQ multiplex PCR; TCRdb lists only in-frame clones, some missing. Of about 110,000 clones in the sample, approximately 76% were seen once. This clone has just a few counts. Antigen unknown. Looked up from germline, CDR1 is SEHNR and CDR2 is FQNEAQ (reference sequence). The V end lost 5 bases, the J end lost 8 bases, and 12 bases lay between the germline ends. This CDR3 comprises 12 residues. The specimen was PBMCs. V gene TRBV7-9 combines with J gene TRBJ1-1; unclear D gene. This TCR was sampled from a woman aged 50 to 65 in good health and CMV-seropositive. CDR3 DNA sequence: TGTGCCAGCAGCCCGTCCAGGAGGGAAGCTTTCTTT. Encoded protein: CASSPSRREAFF. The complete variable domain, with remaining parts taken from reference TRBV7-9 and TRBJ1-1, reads DTGVSQNPRHKITKRGQNVTFRCDPISEHNRLYWYRQTLGQGPEFLTYFQNEAQLEKSRLLSDRFSAERPKGSFSTLEIQRTEQGDSAMYLCASSPSRREAFFGQGTRLTVV.